The 2 T cell receptor beta chains listed next were all sequenced from one sample in a study of OX40 agonist ivuxolimab in advanced cancers. The protocol was immunoSEQ multiplex PCR, while the TCRdb copy is restricted to in-frame clones and leaves out a portion. The table includes fewer than 95,000 clones, over 80% detected once. Source: CD4+ or CD8+ T cells sorted from blood, taken in a trial of the OX40 agonist ivuxolimab. The origin of the receptors is an adult with an advanced solid tumor such as melanoma, head and neck, liver or kidney cancer.

The V gene is TRBV27, the J gene TRBJ1-4; 8 bases match TRBD1. V shed 6 bases, J shed 5 bases, and the junction held 8 bases outside the gene matches. The CDR3 spans 15 residues. The germline V gene has CDR1 MNHEY and CDR2 SMNVEV (reference sequence). CDR3 protein: CASSMWTGWNEKLFF. CDR3 nucleotides: TGTGCCAGCAGCATGTGGACAGGGTGGAATGAAAAACTGTTTTTT.

This chain uses TRBV18 with TRBJ2-2; TRBD2 agrees at 10 bases. CDR1 and CDR2 from the germline V gene are KGHSH and LQKENI. The CDR3 sequence is 16 residues long. V lost 3 bases to trimming and J lost 4 bases; unmatched junction nucleotides: 5. The CDR3 DNA reads TGTGCCAGCTCACCCCTAGCGGGAGTTGGCACCGGGGAGCTGTTTTTT. Translation gives CASSPLAGVGTGELFF.